This TCR beta chain originates from a study of shared T cell receptors in the human thymus (dated by TCRdb to the early 2020s). As for the study more broadly: The study examined how the human thymus generates shared, self-reactive T-cell receptor alpha chains.

This clone was counted a single time. Which antigen it targets is not known. One base away there is no much larger clone; base qualities are not given. The germline V gene sets CDR1 to MDHEN and CDR2 to SYDVKM. The V end loses 2 bases and the J end loses 3 bases, and a stretch of 20 bases separates them. Reading from cysteine to phenylalanine, the CDR3 counts 18 amino acids. Only the CDR3 region is kept as DNA, spanning 54 bases read in frame from base 1. The method was the immunoSEQ multiplex PCR assay. Here the immuneACCESS table is served through TCRdb, limited to in-frame sequences with V and J called. Missing clones are a known gap in these copies; in checked studies unresolved V genes cover under half, and the rest lacks a known reason. This sample gives about 710,000 clones in total; approximately 89% of them show up just once. The ten largest clones take up roughly 0.0094% of the sample. The same data also went into a second study, on human thymus T cells. The second study's authors report: The donors were immunologically healthy infants in Finland who had open corrective cardiac surgery for congenital heart defects. Thymus tissue was collected as surgical resects that were removed during corrective cardiac surgery. Biased V and J gene segment usage appeared to be present in both thymic and peripheral blood repertoires. The related research found that thymic TCR repertoires overlapped highly between unrelated individuals. TCR alpha and beta repertoires from roughly 8 infant thymus samples and four related peripheral blood samples were characterized in the study. The infant donors were about 6 to 244 days old, and the cohort included several males and two females. After being mechanically released from the tissue, thymocytes were kept at -70 degrees C in pellets of about 8.5-30 million cells. A QIAsymphony instrument was used to extract genomic DNA from the frozen cell pellets. The immunoSEQ multiplex PCR assay was used to amplify the TCRB and TCRAD loci from a standardized amount of quality-controlled genomic DNA. The V(D)J region was spanned by amplicons of a length sufficient to cover the CDR3 and to identify V and J genes. Amplicon sequencing was performed on an Illumina platform through the commercial immunoSEQ service. Primer bias and sequencing errors were corrected as previously described, and TCRAD and TCRB were defined on the basis of the IMGT database. Analysis of the repertoires was done with immunoSEQ Analyzer 3.0 and VDJTools and included basic statistics, V/J segment usage, diversity estimates, rarefaction and pairwise overlap. To estimate diversity, the Chao1, ChaoE, Efron-Thisted, Shannon and inverse Simpson indices were applied, and diversity was also estimated on datasets down-sampled to the smallest sample. Repertoire overlap was determined by strict matching of CDR3 nucleotide sequence, V gene and J gene, and Jaccard-based multidimensional scaling clustering was applied. On average, about 730,000 unique TCRB clonotypes were obtained from thymus samples, compared with about 86,000 from blood samples.

This receptor was obtained from a boy younger than two with a congenital heart defect. Donor details come from another sample of the same person, matched by shared clones. Specimen: thymocytes. The rearranged segments are TRBV28 and TRBJ1-5; the D gene identity is not certain. CDR3 region: CASSLPNPRGQYNQPQHF. The sequenced DNA is TGTGCCAGCAGTTTACCCAACCCACGGGGTCAATACAATCAGCCCCAGCATTTT.